The clone carrying this T cell receptor beta chain was seen a few times. The antigen remains undetermined. V was shortened by 4 bases and J by 5 bases, with 17 bases between the two germline ends. Germline assignment: CDR1 MGHRA and CDR2 YSYEKL. The CDR3 sequence is 15 residues long. Profiling relied on immunoSEQ multiplex PCR, and the TCRdb table lists in-frame clones only, not all of them. The sample contains approximately 15,000 clones, approximately 49% of which appear only once. This sample was taken from a study of tumor-infiltrating lymphocytes in localized non-small cell lung cancer. Whole-study context: The cohort mixed smokers and never-smokers, several histologies, and some post-neoadjuvant-chemotherapy samples. From each patient, both tumor and uninvolved lung, non-adjacent to tumor, were sampled. Findings of the study overall: IM1 and IM2 tumors showed no difference in T-cell fraction. No link was found between tumor T-cell fraction and recurrence-free survival.

The TCR originated in a human donor with non-small cell lung cancer. This sequence joins TRBV4-1 and TRBJ1-1; D is uncertain. The sample consisted of lung tumor tissue. The CDR3 region has the DNA TGCGCCAGCAGCCGCGACGGAGGTATTTATACTGAAGCTTTCTTT. Encoded protein: CASSRDGGIYTEAFF.